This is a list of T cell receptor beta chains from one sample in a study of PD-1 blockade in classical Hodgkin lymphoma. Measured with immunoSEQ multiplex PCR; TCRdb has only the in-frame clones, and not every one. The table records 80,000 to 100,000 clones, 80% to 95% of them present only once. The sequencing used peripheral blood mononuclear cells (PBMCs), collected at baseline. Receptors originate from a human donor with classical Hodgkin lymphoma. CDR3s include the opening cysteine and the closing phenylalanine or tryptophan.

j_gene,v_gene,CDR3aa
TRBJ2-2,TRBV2,CASRRLAGVTGELFF
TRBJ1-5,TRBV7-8,CASGQGHQPQHF
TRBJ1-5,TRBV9,CASSVGSHQPQHF
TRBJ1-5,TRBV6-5,CASSVATINQPQHF
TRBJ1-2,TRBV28,CASRLGQGAGYGYTF
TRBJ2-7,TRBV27,CASSSAYEQYF
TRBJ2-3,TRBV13,CASSRKSGYSTDTQYF
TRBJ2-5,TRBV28,CASSPPAQETQYF
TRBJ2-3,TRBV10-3,CAISGSSGSADTQYF
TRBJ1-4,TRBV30,CASGWGTTNEKLFF
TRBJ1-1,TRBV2,CASRGQENTEAFF
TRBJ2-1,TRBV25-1,CASSSFRAGAGYEQFF
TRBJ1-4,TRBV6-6,CASSRDRGNEKLFF
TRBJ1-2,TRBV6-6,CASTQPDRTANYGYTF